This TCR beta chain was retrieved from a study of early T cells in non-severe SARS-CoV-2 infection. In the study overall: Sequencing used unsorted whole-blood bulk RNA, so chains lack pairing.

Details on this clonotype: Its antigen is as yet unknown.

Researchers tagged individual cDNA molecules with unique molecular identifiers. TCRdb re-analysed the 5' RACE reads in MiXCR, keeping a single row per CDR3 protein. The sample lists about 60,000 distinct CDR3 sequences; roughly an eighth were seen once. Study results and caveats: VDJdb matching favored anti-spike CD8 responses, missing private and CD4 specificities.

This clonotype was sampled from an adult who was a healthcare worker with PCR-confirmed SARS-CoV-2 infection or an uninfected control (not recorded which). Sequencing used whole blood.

CDR3 sequence: CASHYKENTEAFF. CDR3 bases: TGTGCCAGCCATTACAAGGAGAACACTGAAGCTTTCTTT. The rearrangement uses TRBV27 and TRBJ1-1; unclear D gene. This CDR3 spans 13 amino acids. The germline V gene encodes CDR1 MNHEY and CDR2 SMNVEV (reference sequence). V dropped 8 bases and J dropped 1 base, with 11 bases sitting between them.